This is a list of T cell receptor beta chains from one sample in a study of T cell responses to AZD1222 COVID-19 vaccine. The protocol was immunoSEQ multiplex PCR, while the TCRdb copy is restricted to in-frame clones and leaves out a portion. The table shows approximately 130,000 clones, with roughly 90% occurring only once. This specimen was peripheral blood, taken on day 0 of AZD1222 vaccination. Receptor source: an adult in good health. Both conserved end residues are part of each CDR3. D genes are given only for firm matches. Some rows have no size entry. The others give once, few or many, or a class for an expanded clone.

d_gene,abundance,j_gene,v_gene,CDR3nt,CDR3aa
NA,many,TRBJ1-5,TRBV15,TGTGCCACCAGCAGAGATCTGCGGCAGCCCCAGCATTTT,CATSRDLRQPQHF
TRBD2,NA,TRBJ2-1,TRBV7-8,TGTGCCAGCAGATCCTCTAGCGGGAGGGCTTACAATGAGCAGTTCTTC,CASRSSSGRAYNEQFF
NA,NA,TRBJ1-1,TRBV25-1,TGTGCCAGCAGTGAATTCGGACGGGGGATGAACACTGAAGCTTTCTTT,CASSEFGRGMNTEAFF
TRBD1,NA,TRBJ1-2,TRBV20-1,TGCAGTACGGGACAGAACTATGGCTACACCTTC,CSTGQNYGYTF
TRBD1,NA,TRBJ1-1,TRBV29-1,TGCAGCGTAACACGACAGGGGCGGAACACTGAAGCTTTCTTT,CSVTRQGRNTEAFF
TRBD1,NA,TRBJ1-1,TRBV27,TGTGCCAGCAGTCCGGACAGGGGGTTTCGGAACACTGAAGCTTTCTTT,CASSPDRGFRNTEAFF
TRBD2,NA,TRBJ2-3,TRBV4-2,TGTGCCAGCAGCCCACAAGCGGGGGGGATCACAGATACGCAGTATTTT,CASSPQAGGITDTQYF
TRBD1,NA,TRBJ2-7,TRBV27,TGTGCCAGCAGTACCCCGGACAGGTCCTACGAGCAGTACTTC,CASSTPDRSYEQYF
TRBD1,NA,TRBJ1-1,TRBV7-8,TGTGCCAGCAGCTTAGAGGGGACAGGAGTAACTGAAGCTTTCTTT,CASSLEGTGVTEAFF
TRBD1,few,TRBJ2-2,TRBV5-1,TGCGCCAGCAGCTTCTTCCGGGACAGGGTAGCGTCTGGCGGGGAGCTGTTTTTT,CASSFFRDRVASGGELFF
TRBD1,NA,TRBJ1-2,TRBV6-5,TGTGCCAGCAGTTCCCCGACAGGGCCCTTCTATGGCTACACCTTC,CASSSPTGPFYGYTF
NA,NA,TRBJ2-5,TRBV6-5,TGTGCCAGCAGTTACGTCGAGACCCAGTACTTC,CASSYVETQYF
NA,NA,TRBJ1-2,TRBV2,TGTGCCAGCAGTGATTGGTATGGCTACACCTTC,CASSDWYGYTF
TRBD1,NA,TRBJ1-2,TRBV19,TGTGCCACCCAGGGGGCAGGGCCTGGCTACACCTTC,CATQGAGPGYTF
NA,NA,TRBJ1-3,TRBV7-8,TGTGCCAGCAGCTTAGCGATCATTGTGGGGGGAAACACCATATATTTT,CASSLAIIVGGNTIYF
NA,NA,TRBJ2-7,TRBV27,TGTGCCAGTACGCCTAGGCGCGGGTCGTTCTACGAGCAGTACTTC,CASTPRRGSFYEQYF
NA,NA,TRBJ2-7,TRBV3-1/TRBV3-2,TGTGCCAGCAGCCCACAACTAGACCCCCCCTACGAGCAGTACTTC,CASSPQLDPPYEQYF
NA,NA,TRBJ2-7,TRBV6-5,TGTGCCAGCAGTTACTGGGCAGCCGGATCCTCCTACGAGCAGTACTTC,CASSYWAAGSSYEQYF
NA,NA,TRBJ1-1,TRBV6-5,TGTGCCAGCAGTTACCCGGCGACTCCGAACACTGAAGCTTTCTTT,CASSYPATPNTEAFF
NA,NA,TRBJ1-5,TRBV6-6,TGTGCCAGCAGTCACGGTTCGGCGGGGAATCAGCCCCAGCATTTT,CASSHGSAGNQPQHF
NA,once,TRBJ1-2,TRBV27,TGTGCCAGCGAGGACTATGGCTACACCTTC,CASEDYGYTF
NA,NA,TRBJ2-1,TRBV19,TGTGCCAGTAGTATAGTCGACGCAATCTCCTACAATGAGCAGTTCTTC,CASSIVDAISYNEQFF
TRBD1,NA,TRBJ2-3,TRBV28,TGTGCCAGCAGCTCGACAGGGCAGGCCCCCGCAGATACGCAGTATTTT,CASSSTGQAPADTQYF
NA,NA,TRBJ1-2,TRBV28,TGTGCCAGCAGTCGCTCCCCATTCTCAGGGCGTGGCTATGGCTACACCTTC,CASSRSPFSGRGYGYTF
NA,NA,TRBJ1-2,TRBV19,TGTGCCAGTAGTACCCGCGACAGCTATGGCTACACCTTC,CASSTRDSYGYTF
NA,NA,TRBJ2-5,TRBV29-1,TGCAGCGTTATTGGGGGCACAGAGACCCAGTACTTC,CSVIGGTETQYF
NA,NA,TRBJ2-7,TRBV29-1,TGCAGCGTTGCGAACAGAATGACCTACGAGCAGTACTTC,CSVANRMTYEQYF
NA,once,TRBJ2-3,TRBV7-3,TGTGCCAGCAGCTCAGTCGGTTCCACAGATACGCAGTATTTT,CASSSVGSTDTQYF
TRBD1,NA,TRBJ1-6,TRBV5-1,TGCGCCAGCAGCTTAAGGGGTACCACAGGGGGCGGCAATTCACCCCTCCACTTT,CASSLRGTTGGGNSPLHF
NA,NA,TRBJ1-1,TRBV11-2,TGTGCCAGCAGCTTATTTGAGGTATTGAACACTGAAGCTTTCTTT,CASSLFEVLNTEAFF
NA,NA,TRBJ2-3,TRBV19,TGTGCCAGTAGTTATGGGGCCGGGACTAGCACAGATACGCAGTATTTT,CASSYGAGTSTDTQYF
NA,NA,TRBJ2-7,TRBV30,TGTGCCTGGCGGACGCTGACCTACGAGCAGTACTTC,CAWRTLTYEQYF
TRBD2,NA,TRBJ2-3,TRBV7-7,TGTGCCAGCAGCTTAGGCACCGCGGGGGGGGTCGTGGATACGCAGTATTTT,CASSLGTAGGVVDTQYF
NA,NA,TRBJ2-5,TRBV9,TGTGCCAGCAGCGTAGAGGGTTTTCAAGAGACCCAGTACTTC,CASSVEGFQETQYF
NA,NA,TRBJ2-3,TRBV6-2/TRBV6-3,TGTGCCAGCAGTTACTCGAGTGGGGGGTCGCCCACAGATACGCAGTATTTT,CASSYSSGGSPTDTQYF
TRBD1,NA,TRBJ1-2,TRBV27,TGTGCCAGCAGCTTCCAGGGGGGAATACCGACTTTCACCTTC,CASSFQGGIPTFTF
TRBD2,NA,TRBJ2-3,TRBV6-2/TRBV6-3,TGTGCCAGCAGCCCGCTTCTTAGCGGGACAAGAAGCACAGATACGCAGTATTTT,CASSPLLSGTRSTDTQYF
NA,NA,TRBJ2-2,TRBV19,TGTGCCAGTACCTTGTGGGAACAGACTTTCACCGGGGAGCTGTTTTTT,CASTLWEQTFTGELFF
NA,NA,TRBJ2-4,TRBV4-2,TGTGCCAGCAGCCAAGGGAGTACAGGGAAAAACATTCAGTACTTC,CASSQGSTGKNIQYF
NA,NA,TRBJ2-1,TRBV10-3,TGTGCCATCAGTGAGGTGACAGATAACAATGAGCAGTTCTTC,CAISEVTDNNEQFF